Each of the 5 T cell receptor beta chains below was sequenced from the same sample in a study of early T cells in non-severe SARS-CoV-2 infection. A single record per CDR3 protein comes from TCRdb applying MiXCR to the 5' RACE reads. Here the sample spans 60,000 or so distinct CDR3 sequences, roughly 12% being singletons. Sequenced: whole blood. These TCRs come from an adult who was a healthcare worker with PCR-confirmed SARS-CoV-2 infection or an uninfected control (not recorded which).

This clonotype was seen repeatedly, ten times or more. DNA for the CDR3: TGTGCCAGCGAGACAGAGATGAACACTGAAGCTTTCTTT. It specifies CASETEMNTEAFF. The V call is TRBV6-6, the J call TRBJ1-1; D is perhaps TRBD1 (5 bases). The CDR3 has 13 residues. CDR1 and CDR2 (germline): MNHNY, SVGAGI (reference sequence). V was trimmed by 8 bases and J by 0 bases, leaving 10 bases between them.

The chain joins TRBV5-1 to TRBJ1-2, with TRBD1 as a possible D gene (5 bases). CDR3 length equals 20 residues. Germline loops: CDR1 SGHRS, CDR2 YFSETQ. Trimming pared 4 bases from V and 2 bases from J, leaving 30 bases between. In DNA, the CDR3 is TGCGCCAGCAGCCCCGCTAACCGTTTGGGACGGACCAGTGGAAACTATGGCTACACCTTC. Translated: CASSPANRLGRTSGNYGYTF. Supplemented by reference TRBV5-1 and TRBJ1-2, the full variable domain reads KAGVTQTPRYLIKTRGQQVTLSCSPISGHRSVSWYQQTPGQGLQFLFEYFSETQRNKGNFPGRFSGRQFSNSRSEMNVSTLELGDSALYLCASSPANRLGRTSGNYGYTFGSGTRLTVV.

This clonotype was picked up many times. This sequence joins TRBV28 and TRBJ1-3; D gene uncertain. The CDR3 runs to 15 residues. V lost 3 bases to trimming and J lost 0 bases, with 9 bases between them. Germline CDR1 reads MDHEN; CDR2 reads SYDVKM. This chain's CDR3 is CASSFPGSSGNTIYF. DNA for the CDR3: TGTGCCAGCAGTTTTCCGGGGAGCTCTGGAAACACCATATATTTT.

The gene calls are TRBV28 and TRBJ2-7; TRBD1 matches at 7 bases. Looked up from germline, CDR1 is MDHEN and CDR2 is SYDVKM. The CDR3 has 14 residues. V dropped 3 bases and J dropped 0; count of bases not matched to a gene: 2. The CDR3 spells CASSFTGASYEQYF. For the CDR3, the DNA is TGTGCCAGCAGTTTTACAGGGGCCTCCTACGAGCAGTACTTC.

This clonotype was found many times. In DNA form, the CDR3 reads TGTGCCACCAACCCGGGCGGAGCTAACTATGGCTACACCTTC. It yields the protein CATNPGGANYGYTF. The chain is built from TRBV24-1 and TRBJ1-2; D unclear. V lost 8 bases to trimming and J lost 0 bases, with 12 bases between them. The CDR3 is 14 amino acids. The germline V gene has CDR1 KGHDR and CDR2 SFDVKD.